Listed here are 18 T cell receptor beta chains from one sample, sequenced in a study of cytomegalovirus exposure and HLA in healthy donors. Measured with immunoSEQ multiplex PCR; TCRdb has only the in-frame clones, and not every one. The sample contains 350,000 or so clones, roughly 89% of which appear only once. The source material was PBMCs. These receptors were collected from a woman aged 18-29 years in good health and CMV-seronegative.

In its sample, this clone was seen once. This chain links TRBV28 with TRBJ2-7; possible D gene TRBD1, 5 bases. Trimming stripped 5 bases from V and 2 bases from J, with 10 bases between. The CDR3 has 13 amino acids. Germline CDR1 is MDHEN and CDR2 is SYDVKM. The CDR3 spells CASSGGATYEQYF. CDR3 nucleotide sequence: TGTGCCAGCAGTGGTGGGGCAACCTACGAGCAGTACTTC. Variable domain in full (rest from reference TRBV28 and TRBJ2-7): DVKVTQSSRYLVKRTGEKVFLECVQDMDHENMFWYRQDPGLGLRLIYFSYDVKMKEKGDIPEGYSVSREKKERFSLILESASTNQTSMYLCASSGGATYEQYFGPGTRLTVT.

The CDR3 sequence: CASITGGGAYGYTF. CDR3 in DNA: TGTGCCAGCATCACCGGAGGAGGGGCCTATGGCTACACCTTC. The genes are TRBV6-5 and TRBJ1-2; a possible D gene is TRBD1 (5 bases). The CDR3 covers 14 residues. The V gene's germline CDR1 is MNHEY and CDR2 SVGAGI. Trimming took off 7 bases at V and 4 bases at J, with 16 bases between the two ends.

The V call is TRBV28, the J call TRBJ2-7; 7 bases fit TRBD1. The CDR3 is 15 amino acids. Germline assignment: CDR1 MDHEN and CDR2 SYDVKM. Trimming at V came to 8 bases and at J to 3 bases, leaving 13 bases not matched to a gene. The CDR3 bases are TGTGCCAGCCATTCCGGGACAGCAACGAACTACGAGCAGTACTTC. It codes for CASHSGTATNYEQYF.

V is TRBV9 and J is TRBJ2-3; 10 nucleotides match TRBD2. Losses at the gene ends were 4 bases for V and 1 base for J; bases not matched to a gene: 12. CDR3 size: 18 residues. From germline, CDR1 is SGDLS and CDR2 YYNGEE. The CDR3 reads CASSPGASGSHGTDTQYF. CDR3 nucleotides: TGTGCCAGCAGCCCGGGGGCTAGCGGGAGTCACGGCACAGATACGCAGTATTTT.

V usage is TRBV15 and J usage is TRBJ2-5; D perhaps matches TRBD1 (6 bases). The germline CDR1 and CDR2 sequences are LNHNV and YYDKDF (reference sequence). V lost 0 bases, J lost 1 base, and 9 bases lay in between. This CDR3 has 15 residues. CDR3 protein: CATSRDTGPQETQYF. The CDR3 DNA is TGTGCCACCAGCAGAGATACAGGGCCCCAAGAGACCCAGTACTTC.

The V gene is TRBV11-2, the J gene TRBJ2-7; the D is unclear. This CDR3 region has 15 residues. The V gene lost 6 bases and the J gene lost 0 bases, with 15 bases spanning the gap. Germline values: CDR1 SGHAT, CDR2 FQNNGV. Here the CDR3 DNA reads TGTGCCAGCAGACGAGATCTCCCGAGCTCCTACGAGCAGTACTTC. Translated, it gives CASRRDLPSSYEQYF. Filled out from reference TRBV11-2 and TRBJ2-7, the complete variable domain reads EAGVAQSPRYKIIEKRQSVAFWCNPISGHATLYWYQQILGQGPKLLIQFQNNGVVDDSQLPKDRFSAERLKGVDSTLKIQPAKLEDSAVYLCASRRDLPSSYEQYFGPGTRLTVT.

The chain uses TRBV5-4 and TRBJ2-3; a weak D match, TRBD2 (5 bases). V lost 4 bases and J 1 base, leaving 13 bases between the germline ends. The CDR3 is 15 amino acids. Germline loops: CDR1 SGHNT, CDR2 YYREEE (reference sequence). This chain's CDR3 is CASSPKTEGTDTQYF. The CDR3 nucleotides read TGTGCCAGCAGCCCAAAGACGGAGGGCACAGATACGCAGTATTTT. The full variable domain, with the rest looked up from reference TRBV5-4 and TRBJ2-3, is ETGVTQSPTHLIKTRGQQVTLRCSSQSGHNTVSWYQQALGQGPQFIFQYYREEENGRGNFPPRFSGLQFPNYSSELNVNALELDDSALYLCASSPKTEGTDTQYFGPGTRLTVL.

This clone was counted only a few times. CDR3 protein: CASPRGREETQYF. In DNA form, the CDR3 reads TGTGCCAGCCCCAGGGGGCGGGAAGAGACCCAGTACTTC. The chain links TRBV18 to TRBJ2-5, with 8 bases matching TRBD1. Unmatched junction bases numbered 5, after V lost 8 bases and J lost 3 bases. The CDR3 totals 13 residues. Germline V gives CDR1 KGHSH, CDR2 LQKENI.

V is TRBV6-5 and J is TRBJ2-7; TRBD2 might be the D (5 bases). CDR1 and CDR2 (germline): MNHEY, SVGAGI. The length of the CDR3 is 13 residues. Trimming stripped 2 bases from V and 6 bases from J, with 11 bases between. Here the CDR3 DNA reads TGTGCCAGCAGTTACGGGCTAGCTGTCGAGCAGTACTTC. Its translation: CASSYGLAVEQYF.

The chain joins TRBV6-6 to TRBJ1-1, with D uncertain. CDR1 and CDR2 (germline): MNHNY, SVGAGI (reference sequence). Trimming pared 2 bases from V and 1 base from J, leaving 8 bases between. This CDR3 contains 14 residues. The CDR3 nucleotides are TGTGCCAGCAGTTACCCCGGGAAGAACACTGAAGCTTTCTTT. This encodes CASSYPGKNTEAFF.

The chain couples TRBV2 to TRBJ2-3; D may be TRBD2 (6 bases). The CDR3 extends over 13 amino acids. The germline gives CDR1 SNHLY, CDR2 FYNNEI. V was trimmed by 4 bases and J by 4 bases, leaving 9 bases between them. The CDR3 loop is CASSAGVADTQYF. The CDR3 nucleotides read TGTGCCAGCAGTGCGGGAGTAGCAGATACGCAGTATTTT.

On this clone itself: A far bigger clonotype differs at one base, so this is likely a read error. The chain joins TRBV7-3 to TRBJ2-5; D uncertain. The CDR3 runs 14 residues. The V gene's germline CDR1 is SGHTA and CDR2 FQGTGA. In nucleotides, the CDR3 is TGTGCCAGCAGCCCCTTCCACTCCAAAGAGATCCAGTACTTC. Protein product: CASSPFHSKEIQYF.

The genes are TRBV7-2 and TRBJ2-7, with a tentative D call TRBD2 (5 bases). This CDR3 region has 14 residues. Germline CDR1 and CDR2: SGHTA and FQGNSA. V was cut by 2 bases and J by 7 bases, with 15 bases left in between. The CDR3 DNA is TGTGCCAGCAGCTTAATCGGTGGACGGGGAGAGCAGTACTTC. This sequence encodes CASSLIGGRGEQYF.

This rearrangement joins TRBV6-5 to TRBJ2-1; TRBD1 aligns across 9 bases. The V gene end was trimmed by 1 base and the J gene end by 13 bases; junction bases not matched to a gene: 5. This CDR3 comprises 13 residues. Germline V gives CDR1 MNHEY, CDR2 SVGAGI. CDR3 DNA sequence: TGTGCCAGCAGTTACTTACCGGGACAGGGTCAGTTCTTC. Protein product: CASSYLPGQGQFF.

CDR3 residues: CASSSTSGTVYNEQFF. The CDR3 nucleotides are TGTGCCAGCAGCTCAACTAGCGGGACCGTTTACAATGAGCAGTTCTTC. The rearrangement uses TRBV5-6 and TRBJ2-1; 10 nucleotides line up with TRBD2. J gave up 4 bases and V 3 bases, and 7 bases lay outside the gene matches. The CDR3 has 16 residues. From germline, CDR1 is SGHDT and CDR2 YYEEEE.

The V call is TRBV30, the J call TRBJ2-3; a possible D gene is TRBD1 (6 bases). V lost 0 bases and J 2 bases, leaving 6 bases between the germline ends. This CDR3 has 13 residues. Germline CDR1 GTSNPN, CDR2 SVGIG (reference sequence). The CDR3 bases are TGTGCCTGGAGTGTGGGGGCCACAGATACGCAGTATTTT. Amino acid sequence: CAWSVGATDTQYF.

This clone appeared a few times. The chain couples TRBV25-1 to TRBJ1-5; D gene unclear. The length of the CDR3 is 15 residues. Trimming stripped 1 base from V and 3 bases from J, with 10 bases between. Germline values: CDR1 MGHDK, CDR2 SYGVNS. CDR3 DNA: TGTGCCAGCAGTGAATCCAGCAGGCTCAATCAGCCCCAGCATTTT. It translates to CASSESSRLNQPQHF.

V is TRBV7-3 and J is TRBJ1-3, with D uncertain. Germline V gene sequence: CDR1 SGHTA, CDR2 FQGTGA. This CDR3 has 14 amino acids. Trimming took 2 bases from V and 0 from J, leaving 5 bases between them. CDR3 nucleotide sequence: TGTGCCAGCAGCTTACTAGGCTCTGGAAACACCATATATTTT. Translating it yields CASSLLGSGNTIYF. Together with reference TRBV7-3 and TRBJ1-3, the CDR3 gives the full variable domain: GAGVSQTPSNKVTEKGKYVELRCDPISGHTALYWYRQSLGQGPEFLIYFQGTGAADDSGLPNDRFFAVRPEGSVSTLKIQRTERGDSAVYLCASSLLGSGNTIYFGEGSWLTVV.